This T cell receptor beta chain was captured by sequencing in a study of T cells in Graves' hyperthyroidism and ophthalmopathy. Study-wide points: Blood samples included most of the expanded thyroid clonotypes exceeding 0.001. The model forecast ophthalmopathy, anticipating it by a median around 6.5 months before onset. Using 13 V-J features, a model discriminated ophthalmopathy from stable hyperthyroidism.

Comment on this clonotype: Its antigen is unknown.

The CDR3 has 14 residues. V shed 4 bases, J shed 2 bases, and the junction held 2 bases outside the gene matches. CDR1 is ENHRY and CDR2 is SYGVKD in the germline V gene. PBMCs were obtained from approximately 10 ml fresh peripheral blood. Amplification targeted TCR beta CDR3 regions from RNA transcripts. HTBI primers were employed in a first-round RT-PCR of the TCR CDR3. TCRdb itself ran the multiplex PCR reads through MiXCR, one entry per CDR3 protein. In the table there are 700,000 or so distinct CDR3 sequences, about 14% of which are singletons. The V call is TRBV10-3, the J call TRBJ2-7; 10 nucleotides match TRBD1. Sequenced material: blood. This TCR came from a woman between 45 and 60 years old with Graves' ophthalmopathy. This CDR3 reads CAISGDRGTYEQYF. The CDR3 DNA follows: TGTGCCATCAGTGGGGACAGGGGAACCTACGAGCAGTACTTC.